The rows below give T cell receptor beta chains drawn from one sample of a study of blood T cell repertoires in COVID-19. Measured with immunoSEQ multiplex PCR; TCRdb has only the in-frame clones, and not every one. The sample yields some 430,000 clones, about 92% seen once. The sequenced sample was PBMCs or T cells enriched from blood (not recorded which). The origin of the receptors is a man aged 18 to 29 who had recovered from COVID-19. Both conserved end residues are part of each CDR3.

v_gene	len	j_gene	CDR3aa
TRBV9	15	TRBJ2-5	CASSVDPGGQETQYF
TRBV6-5	14	TRBJ1-2	CASSSPTGSYGYTF
TRBV19	16	TRBJ2-4	CASSTMEGAGKNIQYF
TRBV6-1	14	TRBJ1-2	CASSETPGYGGYTF
TRBV27	14	TRBJ1-2	CASSPDRVNYGYTF
TRBV14	17	TRBJ1-6	CASSQVNRSSYNSPLHF
TRBV5-1	13	TRBJ1-1	CASSMDRDTEAFF
TRBV19	17	TRBJ2-2	CASLLGAGGPGTGELFF
TRBV15	17	TRBJ1-5	CATSRFAGGRGNQPQHF
TRBV7-9	15	TRBJ2-2	CASSPPSGDTGELFF
TRBV5-1	14	TRBJ1-2	CASSPGQGVRGYTF
TRBV2	15	TRBJ1-2	CASRPGTGINYGYTF
TRBV29-1	14	TRBJ1-2	CSVEEAGLNYGYTF
TRBV2	15	TRBJ1-2	CASSVSGVGSYGYTF
TRBV5-1	15	TRBJ2-7	CASSLSTGDYYEQYF
TRBV2	13	TRBJ2-7	CATIDRVLGEQYF
TRBV6-1	16	TRBJ1-3	CASSEAVLSGGNTIYF
TRBV27	14	TRBJ1-6	CASSLTFYNSPLHF
TRBV29-1	14	TRBJ1-5	CSFSEGDINQPQHF
TRBV29-1	14	TRBJ2-2	CSVWSGVNTGELFF
TRBV2	15	TRBJ2-1	CASTEGSGGVNEQFF
TRBV29-1	12	TRBJ1-2	CSAANSNYGYTF
TRBV3-1/TRBV3-2	15	TRBJ1-1	CASSQRDTLNTEAFF
TRBV18	14	TRBJ1-5	CASSPTGSGQPQHF
TRBV7-2	14	TRBJ2-5	CASSPRGSEETQYF
TRBV7-9	17	TRBJ1-1	CASSLAVAGRGNTEAFF
TRBV2	15	TRBJ1-6	CASSRGKNYNSPLHF
TRBV3-1/TRBV3-2	14	TRBJ1-1	CASLLTGVNTEAFF
TRBV29-1	10	TRBJ1-1	CSVEGDEAFF
TRBV30	12	TRBJ2-7	CAWSVTRAEQYF
TRBV6-5	16	TRBJ2-5	CASSYWGQSPEETQYF
TRBV7-2	10	TRBJ1-2	CASSRNRVNF
TRBV7-9	16	TRBJ2-2	CASSLGRTGDTGELFF
TRBV28	14	TRBJ2-7	CASRSLAGVGEQYF
TRBV3-1/TRBV3-2	16	TRBJ2-7	CASSQARLGAPSEQYF
TRBV18	15	TRBJ2-2	CASSPLRGDTGELFF
TRBV3-1/TRBV3-2	16	TRBJ1-2	CASSNLDRGIDYGYTF
TRBV3-1/TRBV3-2	18	TRBJ2-1	CASSQPSSLAVDYNEQFF
TRBV7-9	16	TRBJ2-2	CASSLAQSGVTGELFF
TRBV28	12	TRBJ2-7	CASRRDRLEQYF
TRBV3-1/TRBV3-2	15	TRBJ1-5	CASSQDSGSNQPQHF
TRBV12-3/TRBV12-4	13	TRBJ2-2	CASSPSEAGELFF
TRBV2	15	TRBJ1-5	CASRIGQGNDWPQHF
TRBV5-1	13	TRBJ1-2	CASSFGTTYGYTF
TRBV5-1	16	TRBJ1-1	CASSLYIRGLNTEAFF
TRBV5-4	15	TRBJ1-1	CASSLGVDMNTEAFF
TRBV9	18	TRBJ2-3	CASSGAEGSGQLTDTQYF
TRBV28	13	TRBJ1-5	CASSPGLGATQHF
TRBV2	13	TRBJ1-1	CASSQGMNTEAFF
TRBV27	18	TRBJ1-5	CASSKQGVSLYGNQPQHF
TRBV11-3	13	TRBJ1-2	CARPPGQGYGYTF
TRBV11-2	13	TRBJ1-2	CASSKDSFWGYTF
TRBV28	16	TRBJ2-2	CASLELRLAGAGELFF
TRBV18	15	TRBJ2-7	CASSPGTGLSYEQYF
TRBV5-4	15	TRBJ2-7	CASSLGTSGILEQYF
TRBV3-1/TRBV3-2	16	TRBJ2-5	CASSLGGTGGTETQYF
TRBV18	17	TRBJ1-2	CASSPRDSMGQFYGYTF
TRBV29-1	14	TRBJ1-1	CSVEGGHDWTEAFF
TRBV5-1	14	TRBJ2-5	CASSLPAGGETQYF